This TCR beta chain comes out of a study of a mutant IDH1 vaccine in newly diagnosed glioma. Study at large: Antecedent treatment encompassed radiotherapy, temozolomide, or their combination; the majority received both.

V was clipped by 4 bases and J by 6 bases; unmatched bases: 13. This CDR3 is built from 16 residues. Germline V gene sequence: CDR1 SGHNT, CDR2 YYREEE (reference sequence). As for this clone: Antigen: not known.

This table comes from immunoSEQ multiplex PCR, and its TCRdb copy is limited to in-frame clones, with some not included. The data show around 60,000 clones, with 65% to 85% seen just once and approximately 9.5% held by the top ten. Time point of the sample: week 11, during vaccination. Vaccine doses each comprised 300 ug of mutant IDH1 20-mer peptide, with topical imiquimod. Those who donated had recent WHO grade 3 or 4 IDH1-mutant, ATRX-lost astrocytomas. The clonotype was recovered from a woman aged 50 to 60 with glioma. The sequencing used PBMCs, collected from a glioma patient whose treatment included an IDH1 peptide vaccine. This chain uses TRBV5-4 with TRBJ1-1; 9 positions agree with TRBD1. CDR3 region: CASSGAQGAVGSEAFF. CDR3 coding DNA: TGTGCCAGCAGCGGAGCACAGGGGGCAGTTGGGTCTGAAGCTTTCTTT.